The 2 T cell receptor beta chains reported below all come from one sample, sequenced in a study of blood T cell repertoires in COVID-19. Sequencing was performed with immunoSEQ multiplex PCR; in TCRdb, only in-frame clones are kept and a portion is missing. The table shows approximately 210,000 clones, with more than 75% occurring only once. Sequencing was performed on peripheral blood. These receptors were taken from a man between 40 and 49 years old with active or convalescent COVID-19.

This rearrangement joins TRBV6-5 to TRBJ2-7; TRBD2 agrees at 10 bases. Unmatched junction bases numbered 6, after V lost 4 bases and J lost 6 bases. Per the germline V gene, CDR1 is MNHEY and CDR2 is SVGAGI. The CDR3 is made up of 14 amino acids. The CDR3 region is CASSSPGLASEQYF. Written as DNA, the CDR3 is TGTGCCAGCAGTTCCCCGGGACTAGCGAGCGAGCAGTACTTC.

V usage is TRBV5-1 and J usage is TRBJ1-5; TRBD1 aligns across 9 bases. There are 16 residues in the CDR3. Unmatched junction bases numbered 1, after V lost 0 bases and J lost 0 bases. The germline gives CDR1 SGHRS, CDR2 YFSETQ. This CDR3 reads CASSLGDRDSNQPQHF. The CDR3 coding sequence is TGCGCCAGCAGCTTGGGGGACAGGGATAGCAATCAGCCCCAGCATTTT. Variable domain in full (rest from reference TRBV5-1 and TRBJ1-5): KAGVTQTPRYLIKTRGQQVTLSCSPISGHRSVSWYQQTPGQGLQFLFEYFSETQRNKGNFPGRFSGRQFSNSRSEMNVSTLELGDSALYLCASSLGDRDSNQPQHFGDGTRLSIL.